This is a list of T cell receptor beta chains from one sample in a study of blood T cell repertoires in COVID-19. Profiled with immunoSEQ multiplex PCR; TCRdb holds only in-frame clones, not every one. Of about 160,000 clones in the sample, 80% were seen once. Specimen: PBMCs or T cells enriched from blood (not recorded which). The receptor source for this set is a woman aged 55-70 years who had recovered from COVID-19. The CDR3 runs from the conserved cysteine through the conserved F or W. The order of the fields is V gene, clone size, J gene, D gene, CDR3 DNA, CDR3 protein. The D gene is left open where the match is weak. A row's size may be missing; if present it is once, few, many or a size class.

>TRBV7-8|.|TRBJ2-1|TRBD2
TGTGCCAGCAGCCCGATGGGGCTAGCGGGGACTGCGAATGAGCAGTTCTTC
CASSPMGLAGTANEQFF
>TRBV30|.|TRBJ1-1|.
TGTGCCTGGATCCGGGGGGTAGGGGCGGTCACTGAAGCTTTCTTT
CAWIRGVGAVTEAFF
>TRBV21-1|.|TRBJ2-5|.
TGTGCCAGCAGCAAAAGATGCAGTATCGAAGAGACCCAGTACTTC
CASSKRCSIEETQYF
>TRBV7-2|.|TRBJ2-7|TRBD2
TGTGCCAGCAGCTTACAAGCTAGCGGCACCTACGAGCAGTACTTC
CASSLQASGTYEQYF
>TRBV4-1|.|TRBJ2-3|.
TGCGCCAGCAGTCAGAAGACAGATACGCAGTATTTT
CASSQKTDTQYF
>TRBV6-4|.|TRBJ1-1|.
TGTGCCAGCAGTGACAGGGGAAACACTGAAGCTTTCTTT
CASSDRGNTEAFF
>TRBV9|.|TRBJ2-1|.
TGTGCCAGCAGCGTAGGTCTTAATGAGCAGTTCTTC
CASSVGLNEQFF
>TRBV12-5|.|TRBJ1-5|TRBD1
TGTGCTAGTGGGACGGACAGGGCCCGCAATCAGCCCCAGCATTTT
CASGTDRARNQPQHF
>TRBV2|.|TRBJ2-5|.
TGTGCCAGCAGTCCCCAAGCGGGTCGAGAGACCCAGTACTTC
CASSPQAGRETQYF
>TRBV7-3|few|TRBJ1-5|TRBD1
TGTGCCAGCGCCACAGGGGGGTTCGATCAGCCCCAGCATTTT
CASATGGFDQPQHF
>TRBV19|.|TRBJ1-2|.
TGTGCCAGTAGTATTCAGCCAGGGCGTTTTGATGGCTACACCTTC
CASSIQPGRFDGYTF
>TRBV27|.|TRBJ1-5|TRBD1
TGTGCCAGCAGTCCATGGGGACAGGGGGGCAATCAGCCCCAGCATTTT
CASSPWGQGGNQPQHF
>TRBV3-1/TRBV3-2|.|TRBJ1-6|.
TGTGCCAGCAGCCAAGCCGGGGGGGAAGGCAATTCACCCCTCCACTTT
CASSQAGGEGNSPLHF
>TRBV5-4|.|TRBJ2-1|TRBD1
TGTGCCAGCAGCTTGATGAGGGACAGGGATAGAGATGAGCAGTTCTTC
CASSLMRDRDRDEQFF
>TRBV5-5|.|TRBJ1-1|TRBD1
TGTGCCAGCAGCTGGGCCGGGACAGGGGGTCGGACTGAAGCTTTCTTT
CASSWAGTGGRTEAFF
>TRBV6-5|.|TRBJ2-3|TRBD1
TGTGCCAGCAATCCGGACAGGGCGAGCACAGATACGCAGTATTTT
CASNPDRASTDTQYF
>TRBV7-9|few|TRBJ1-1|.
TGTGCCAGCAGCTTTGCGGGCAGGAACACTGAAGCTTTCTTT
CASSFAGRNTEAFF
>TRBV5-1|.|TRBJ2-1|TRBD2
TGCGCCAGCAGCTTAGGGGTTGCGGCGGGGGGGCCACTTAGTAATGAGCAGTTCTTC
CASSLGVAAGGPLSNEQFF
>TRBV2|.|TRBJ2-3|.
TGTGCCAGCAGTGAGGTTTCGGGGGGCACAGATACGCAGTATTTT
CASSEVSGGTDTQYF
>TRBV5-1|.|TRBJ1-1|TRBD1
TGCGCCAGTACAGACAGGGGGGTATACACTGAAGCTTTCTTT
CASTDRGVYTEAFF
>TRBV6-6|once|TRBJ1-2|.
TGTGCCAGCAGTGCAACCAGGACGGACACCCACTATGGCTACACCTTC
CASSATRTDTHYGYTF
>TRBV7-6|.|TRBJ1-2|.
TGTGCCAGCAGTGACGGAGGGTCGAGCTATGGCTACACCTTC
CASSDGGSSYGYTF
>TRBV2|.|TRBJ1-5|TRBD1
TGTGCCAGCAGCCGCGGACAGGGGGGACAGCCCCAGCATTTT
CASSRGQGGQPQHF
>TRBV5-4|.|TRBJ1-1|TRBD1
TGTGCCAGCAGCGGACTACAGGGGGCAAGGGCTGAAGCTTTCTTT
CASSGLQGARAEAFF
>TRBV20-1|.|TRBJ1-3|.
TGCAGTGCTTCGAGTGGAAACACCATATATTTT
CSASSGNTIYF
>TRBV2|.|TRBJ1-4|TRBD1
TGTGCCAGCGGATTAAGGACAGGGTACGAAAAACTGTTTTTT
CASGLRTGYEKLFF
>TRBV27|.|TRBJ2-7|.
TGTGCCAGCAGTCTCCGGGACACCTCCTACGAGCAGTACTTC
CASSLRDTSYEQYF
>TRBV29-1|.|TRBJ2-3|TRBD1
TGCAGCGTACAGAGAGGGGGCGGAACAGATACGCAGTATTTT
CSVQRGGGTDTQYF
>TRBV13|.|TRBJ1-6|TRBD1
TGTGCCAGTGGACAGGGGCCACCCATAAATTCACCCCTCCACTTT
CASGQGPPINSPLHF
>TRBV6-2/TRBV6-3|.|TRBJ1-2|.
TGTGCCAGCAGTTACTCACCCACTTACTATGGCTACACCTTC
CASSYSPTYYGYTF
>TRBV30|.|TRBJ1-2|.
TGTGCCTGGAAGGTTCCAGGGAACTATGGCTACACCTTC
CAWKVPGNYGYTF
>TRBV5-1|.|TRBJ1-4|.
TGCGCCAGCAGCTTGGGACAGGCGTTATCAGGCGAAAAACTGTTTTTT
CASSLGQALSGEKLFF
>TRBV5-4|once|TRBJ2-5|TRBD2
TGTGCCAGCAGACCGGGGGGGGTCGCGATTGACCAAGAGACCCAGTACTTC
CASRPGGVAIDQETQYF
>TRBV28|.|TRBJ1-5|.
TGTGCCAGCACAAATCGGGAGTCGGGCAATCAGCCCCAGCATTTT
CASTNRESGNQPQHF
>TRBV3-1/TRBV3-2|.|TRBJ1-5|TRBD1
TGTGCCAGCAGCCAAGAACCTTTAGACAGGGGGTACAATCAGCCCCAGCATTTT
CASSQEPLDRGYNQPQHF
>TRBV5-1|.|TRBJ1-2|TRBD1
TGCGCCAGCAGCCCCGGGACAGGGGTTTATGGCTACACCTTC
CASSPGTGVYGYTF
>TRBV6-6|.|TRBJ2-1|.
TGTGCCAGCAGTTACGGCGGGACGGAACAATACAATGAGCAGTTCTTC
CASSYGGTEQYNEQFF